Listed below are T cell receptor beta chains from one sample, sequenced in a study of OX40 agonist ivuxolimab in advanced cancers. TCRdb keeps only in-frame clones here, not all; method: immunoSEQ multiplex PCR. Among 65,000 to 70,000 clones listed, 85% to 90% were seen once. The sample in question was CD4+ or CD8+ T cells sorted from blood, obtained in a trial of the OX40 agonist ivuxolimab. The receptors derive from an adult with an advanced solid tumor such as melanoma, head and neck, liver or kidney cancer. Both conserved end residues are part of each CDR3. The D gene is left open where the match is weak. Size is omitted from some rows. Given values are once, few, many or a class for expanded clones.

TRBJ1-1,.,.,TRBV4-3,CASSQTRGRLNTEAFF,TGCGCCAGCAGCCAAACCCGGGGTCGCCTGAACACTGAAGCTTTCTTT
TRBJ2-1,.,TRBD1,TRBV7-2,CASRFTGATSYNEQFF,TGTGCCAGCAGATTTACAGGGGCAACCTCCTACAATGAGCAGTTCTTC
TRBJ2-7,.,TRBD2,TRBV6-1,CASSESGGGSDEQYF,TGTGCCAGCAGTGAAAGTGGCGGGGGATCTGACGAGCAGTACTTC
TRBJ2-7,.,TRBD1,TRBV27,CASGQGADYEQYF,TGTGCCAGCGGACAGGGGGCAGACTACGAGCAGTACTTC
TRBJ2-1,.,.,TRBV6-5,CASSYGDSGYNEQFF,TGTGCCAGCAGTTACGGGGACAGCGGGTACAATGAGCAGTTCTTC
TRBJ2-7,.,.,TRBV6-5,CASSSQNTYEQYF,TGTGCCAGCAGTTCCCAGAATACCTACGAGCAGTACTTC
TRBJ1-1,.,.,TRBV7-9,CASSLSGGNTEAFF,TGTGCCAGCAGCTTATCGGGGGGGAACACTGAAGCTTTCTTT
TRBJ2-5,.,TRBD2,TRBV6-5,CASSYSTSGETQYF,TGTGCCAGCAGTTACTCGACTAGCGGAGAGACCCAGTACTTC
TRBJ1-1,.,TRBD1,TRBV4-1,CASSPNPGQTLNTEAFF,TGCGCCAGCAGCCCGAATCCGGGACAGACACTGAACACTGAAGCTTTCTTT
TRBJ1-2,few,.,TRBV30,CAWSPFGGGYTF,TGTGCCTGGAGCCCGTTCGGTGGAGGCTACACCTTC
TRBJ1-6,few,.,TRBV7-9,CASSYQGGSPLHF,TGTGCCAGCAGCTACCAAGGGGGTTCACCCCTCCACTTT
TRBJ2-7,.,.,TRBV30,CAWGDGASYEQYF,TGTGCCTGGGGGGACGGGGCATCCTACGAGCAGTACTTC
TRBJ2-3,.,.,TRBV27,CASSLSLPDTQYF,TGTGCCAGCAGTTTATCCCTCCCAGATACGCAGTATTTT
TRBJ2-3,.,TRBD1,TRBV28,CASSSLTGPPTQYF,TGTGCCAGCAGTTCTCTGACAGGGCCTCCTACGCAGTATTTT
TRBJ2-7,.,.,TRBV7-8,CASSPPGLSYEQYF,TGTGCCAGCAGCCCGCCGGGACTGAGTTACGAGCAGTACTTC
TRBJ2-2,.,TRBD2,TRBV6-5,CASSYEREGLTGELFF,TGTGCCAGCAGTTATGAGCGGGAGGGCCTCACCGGGGAGCTGTTTTTT
TRBJ2-1,once,.,TRBV4-3,CASSQEGVADFSYNEQFF,TGCGCCAGCAGCCAAGAGGGCGTAGCGGATTTCTCCTACAATGAGCAGTTCTTC
TRBJ1-1,.,.,TRBV25-1,CASSELGRGEAFF,TGTGCCAGCAGTGAATTGGGCCGGGGTGAAGCTTTCTTT
TRBJ1-4,.,TRBD1,TRBV18,CASKHRDSNEKLFF,TGTGCCAGTAAACACCGGGACAGTAATGAAAAACTGTTTTTT
TRBJ1-3,once,.,TRBV7-6,CASSRSSFITGNTIYF,TGTGCCAGCAGCCGATCGTCCTTTATCACTGGAAACACCATATATTTT
TRBJ2-7,once,TRBD2,TRBV19,CASSISPSGSLYEQYF,TGTGCCAGTAGTATATCCCCTAGCGGGTCCCTCTACGAGCAGTACTTC
TRBJ2-7,.,TRBD1,TRBV5-1,CASSSDGRQGSYEQYF,TGCGCCAGCAGCTCCGATGGTCGACAGGGATCCTACGAGCAGTACTTC
TRBJ2-1,.,TRBD2,TRBV2,CASKGLAGGGVYNEQFF,TGTGCCAGCAAGGGACTAGCGGGAGGGGGTGTATACAATGAGCAGTTCTTC
TRBJ2-1,.,TRBD2,TRBV7-6,CASSRLAGGAAYNEQFF,TGTGCCAGCAGCCGTCTAGCGGGAGGGGCGGCCTACAATGAGCAGTTCTTC
TRBJ2-2,.,.,TRBV19,CASNGGGQSVTGELFF,TGTGCCAGTAACGGGGGGGGACAGTCAGTCACCGGGGAGCTGTTTTTT
TRBJ1-4,.,.,TRBV19,CASSIAYRGIPTNEKLFF,TGTGCCAGTAGTATAGCGTACCGGGGGATTCCAACTAATGAAAAACTGTTTTTT
TRBJ2-7,.,TRBD1,TRBV30,CAFWTGDSYEQYF,TGTGCCTTTTGGACAGGGGACTCCTACGAGCAGTACTTC
TRBJ1-6,.,.,TRBV5-1,CASSLGDTLRRYNSPLHF,TGCGCCAGCAGCTTGGGGGACACTCTCCGGCGCTATAATTCACCCCTCCACTTT
TRBJ1-1,.,.,TRBV4-3,CASSLSRGLTEAFF,TGCGCCAGCAGCCTCAGCCGGGGGCTCACTGAAGCTTTCTTT
TRBJ2-7,.,.,TRBV6-6,CASSYSGPYEQYF,TGTGCCAGCAGTTACTCGGGCCCCTACGAGCAGTACTTC
TRBJ1-1,.,.,TRBV27,CASSFISGAEAFF,TGTGCCAGCAGTTTCATATCAGGGGCCGAAGCTTTCTTT
TRBJ1-2,.,.,TRBV7-6,CASSPRGSNYGYTF,TGTGCCAGCAGCCCCAGAGGTTCTAACTATGGCTACACCTTC
TRBJ1-1,few,.,TRBV18,CASFGSGNTEAFF,TGTGCCAGCTTCGGAAGTGGGAACACTGAAGCTTTCTTT
TRBJ2-1,.,.,TRBV6-1,CASSNWSEGSNQQFF,TGTGCCAGCAGTAATTGGAGCGAAGGGAGCAATCAGCAGTTCTTC
TRBJ2-7,.,.,TRBV27,CASSTPGRHYEQYF,TGTGCCAGCAGTACCCCGGGTCGGCATTACGAGCAGTACTTC
TRBJ1-6,.,.,TRBV27,CATTDKWGRGSPLHF,TGTGCCACCACTGACAAATGGGGAAGGGGGTCACCCCTCCACTTT
TRBJ2-7,.,TRBD2,TRBV5-4,CASGGLAGGILEQYF,TGTGCCAGCGGTGGACTAGCGGGAGGTATACTGGAGCAGTACTTC
TRBJ2-7,.,.,TRBV5-1,CASSPGQSEQYF,TGCGCCAGCAGCCCCGGACAGAGTGAGCAGTACTTC
TRBJ2-1,.,.,TRBV19,CASSIGTRTNEQFF,TGTGCCAGTAGTATCGGGACACGGACTAATGAGCAGTTCTTC
TRBJ1-5,.,.,TRBV19,CASSIAGGNQPQHF,TGTGCCAGTAGTATAGCCGGGGGCAATCAGCCCCAGCATTTT
TRBJ1-1,.,.,TRBV27,CASSLRMNTEAFF,TGTGCCAGCAGTCTGCGGATGAACACTGAAGCTTTCTTT
TRBJ1-5,.,.,TRBV7-9,CASSSFGQPQHF,TGTGCCAGCAGCTCTTTTGGTCAGCCCCAGCATTTT
TRBJ1-2,.,.,TRBV27,CASSLDINYGYTF,TGTGCCAGCAGTTTAGACATAAACTATGGCTACACCTTC
TRBJ2-1,.,.,TRBV7-2,CASSFHEGREQFF,TGTGCCAGCAGCTTCCACGAGGGACGCGAGCAGTTCTTC
TRBJ2-7,.,TRBD2,TRBV7-9,CASSLALAGGPGDEQYF,TGTGCCAGCAGTCTCGCTCTAGCGGGAGGGCCGGGAGACGAGCAGTACTTC
TRBJ1-1,.,.,TRBV4-3,CASSHGTTNTEAFF,TGCGCCAGCAGCCACGGGACTACGAACACTGAAGCTTTCTTT
TRBJ2-7,.,.,TRBV30,CAWSARTYEQYF,TGTGCCTGGAGTGCTCGTACCTACGAGCAGTACTTC
TRBJ2-7,.,.,TRBV27,CASSLYGVGEQYF,TGTGCCAGCAGTTTATATGGGGTCGGCGAGCAGTACTTC
TRBJ1-1,.,.,TRBV19,CASSIDLGAPEAFF,TGTGCCAGTAGTATAGATCTCGGGGCACCTGAAGCTTTCTTT
TRBJ2-3,.,.,TRBV7-8,CASSPEGAGAADTQYF,TGTGCCAGCAGCCCGGAGGGGGCGGGAGCAGCAGATACGCAGTATTTT
TRBJ2-2,.,.,TRBV6-1,CASSEGLTGTTGELFF,TGTGCCAGCAGTGAAGGCTTGACAGGCACCACCGGGGAGCTGTTTTTT
TRBJ2-3,once,.,TRBV19,CASSIYLDGRSVTDTQYF,TGTGCCAGTAGTATTTACCTCGATGGGCGGTCCGTCACAGATACGCAGTATTTT
TRBJ2-5,.,TRBD2,TRBV18,CASSPGLAGAIETQYF,TGTGCCAGCTCACCTGGACTAGCGGGGGCCATAGAGACCCAGTACTTC
TRBJ1-2,.,.,TRBV5-6,CASSLGGFKGYTF,TGTGCCAGCAGCTTGGGGGGGTTCAAGGGCTACACCTTC